This passage covers 12 T cell receptor beta chains from one sample sequenced in a study of shared T cell receptors in the human thymus. Profiled with immunoSEQ multiplex PCR; TCRdb holds only in-frame clones, not every one. The sample shows hundreds of thousands of clones, roughly 88% of them seen only once. This same sample was also taken into another study, of human thymus T cells.

Source material: thymocytes. The receptor set was obtained from a boy in the first two years of life with a congenital heart defect.

The CDR3 sequence: CSVDGEYSYNEQFF. As DNA, the CDR3 is TGCAGCGTTGACGGGGAATACTCCTACAATGAGCAGTTCTTC. V is TRBV29-1 and J is TRBJ2-1, with a weak D call TRBD2 (5 bases). CDR3 length: 14 amino acids. CDR1 and CDR2 (germline): SQVTM, ANQGSEA. The V and J ends lost 3 bases and 0 bases respectively, with 9 bases between them.

The CDR3 sequence: CASSHSGNFDEQFF. DNA for the CDR3: TGTGCCAGTAGCCATAGCGGAAACTTCGATGAGCAGTTCTTC. V is TRBV19 and J is TRBJ2-1; TRBD2 is a possible D gene (6 bases). Trimming took 6 bases from V and 8 from J, leaving 17 bases between them. This CDR3 has 14 amino acids. Germline-derived CDR1 and CDR2 are LNHDA and SQIVND (reference sequence).

Comment on this clone: A junction end diverges from the germline sequence, so it may reflect a read error. The chain is built from TRBV4-1 and TRBJ2-5; 13 nucleotides line up with TRBD2. Germline CDR1 is MGHRA and CDR2 is YSYEKL. The CDR3 totals 15 residues. CDR3 sequence reads: CASSQDAPGLAGPNF. CDR3 DNA: TGCGCCAGCAGCCAAGATGCCCCGGGACTAGCGGGGCCCAACTTC.

This rearrangement joins TRBV4-3 to TRBJ2-6; D ambiguous. The CDR3 totals 13 residues. Germline assignment: CDR1 LGHNA and CDR2 YSLEER. V dropped 4 bases and J dropped 4 bases, with 5 bases sitting between them. This chain's CDR3 is CASSPAGANVLTF. The CDR3 DNA reads TGCGCCAGCAGCCCAGCGGGGGCCAACGTCCTGACTTTC.

This clone appeared once. The rearrangement uses TRBV18 and TRBJ2-2; possibly TRBD1 for D (6 bases). The CDR3 totals 17 residues. Germline assignment: CDR1 KGHSH and CDR2 LQKENI. With 0 bases removed from V and 3 bases from J, the gap between germline ends came to 14 bases. The CDR3 DNA is TGTGCCAGCTCACCACCGGACAGAGAGGAGGACACCGGGGAGCTGTTTTTT. It translates to CASSPPDREEDTGELFF.

This chain connects TRBV7-9 to TRBJ1-2, with D perhaps TRBD1 (5 bases). Trimming took off 4 bases at V and 4 bases at J, with 19 bases between the two ends. Germline CDR1 SEHNR, CDR2 FQNEAQ (reference sequence). The CDR3 spans 16 residues. CDR3 DNA sequence: TGTGCCAGCAGCTACCGCACAGCCACCGGGGGCTATGGCTACACCTTC. Translating gives CASSYRTATGGYGYTF.

This clone was picked up one time. J is TRBJ2-1 and V is TRBV28; the match to TRBD2 covers 14 bases. Germline CDR1 reads MDHEN; CDR2 reads SYDVKM. J lost 6 bases, V lost 9 bases, and 10 bases had no gene match. The CDR3 length is 16 residues. CDR3 sequence reads: CASSPVGLAGGNEQFF. Written as DNA, the CDR3 is TGTGCCAGTTCACCCGTAGGACTAGCGGGAGGCAATGAGCAGTTCTTC.

V and J are TRBV27 and TRBJ1-5; no firm D call. The CDR3 consists of 15 residues. Per germline, CDR1 MNHEY and CDR2 SMNVEV (reference sequence). V lost 7 bases, J lost 1 base, and 14 bases lay in between. The CDR3 DNA is TGTGCCAGCAACCGTCACGGAGGCAGCAATCAGCCCCAGCATTTT. Residues: CASNRHGGSNQPQHF.

The V call is TRBV5-1, the J call TRBJ1-1, with D unclear. The CDR3 runs 14 residues. Germline assignment: CDR1 SGHRS and CDR2 YFSETQ. Trimming stripped 0 bases from V and 1 base from J, with 7 bases between. CDR3 residues: CASSLGPENTEAFF. In DNA, the CDR3 is TGCGCCAGCAGCTTGGGCCCAGAGAACACTGAAGCTTTCTTT.

This chain links TRBV19 with TRBJ2-7, with D tentatively TRBD1 (5 bases). This CDR3 region has 16 residues. Germline V gene sequence: CDR1 LNHDA, CDR2 SQIVND (reference sequence). V was pared by 3 bases and J by 2 bases, with 17 bases between. The CDR3 nucleotides read TGTGCCAGTAGTATGATCGCCAGGGAAAGTACCTACGAGCAGTACTTC. As protein: CASSMIARESTYEQYF. The whole variable domain, filled in from reference TRBV19 and TRBJ2-7, reads DGGITQSPKYLFRKEGQNVTLSCEQNLNHDAMYWYRQDPGQGLRLIYYSQIVNDFQKGDIAEGYSVSREKKESFPLTVTSAQKNPTAFYLCASSMIARESTYEQYFGPGTRLTVT.

J is TRBJ2-3 and V is TRBV29-1; TRBD2 aligns across 10 bases. The CDR3 runs 17 residues. After removal of 7 bases from V and 2 bases from J, the junction contained 15 bases not matched to a gene. The germline V gene has CDR1 SQVTM and CDR2 ANQGSEA. CDR3 coding DNA: TGCAGCGCGGACGCGGGCGAAACTAGCGGGGTCACAGATACGCAGTATTTT. Protein sequence: CSADAGETSGVTDTQYF.

J is TRBJ2-7 and V is TRBV4-2, with 13 bases that match TRBD2. From germline, CDR1 is LGHNA and CDR2 YNFKEQ. J lost 3 bases, V lost 0 bases, and 26 bases had no gene match. CDR3 length: 24 amino acids. The CDR3 here is CASSQDMRDGVTLWGLAGRYEQYF. Written as DNA, the CDR3 is TGTGCCAGCAGCCAAGATATGAGGGATGGTGTAACATTGTGGGGACTAGCGGGACGCTACGAGCAGTACTTC.